This passage covers 24 T cell receptor beta chains from one sample sequenced in a study of T cells after posttransplantation cyclophosphamide. A marrow graft followed busulfan-fludarabine conditioning, with cyclophosphamide on days +3 and +4. Sequenced by immunoSEQ multiplex PCR; TCRdb stores in-frame clones only, minus some. The sample holds under 950 clones, 64% seen once. Sample: CD8+ T cells sorted from PBMCs, taken 84 days after allogeneic stem cell transplant with posttransplant cyclophosphamide. The receptors come from a male patient younger than 45 who received an allogeneic stem cell transplant from a related donor, was CMV-positive, and had no GVHD. Some T cells may be graft donor cells.

This CDR3 is CASSIELAGGFGELFF. CDR3 DNA sequence: TGTGCCAGTAGTATAGAACTAGCGGGGGGGTTCGGGGAGCTGTTTTTT. The chain combines TRBV19 with TRBJ2-2, with 13 bases lining up with TRBD2. The CDR3 has 16 amino acids. Germline loops: CDR1 LNHDA, CDR2 SQIVND (reference sequence). The V segment lost 0 bases and the J segment 7 bases; nucleotides outside the gene matches: 2.

The rearrangement uses TRBV6-4 and TRBJ2-1; D is perhaps TRBD2 (6 bases). Per the germline V gene, CDR1 is MRHNA and CDR2 is SNTAGT. V was trimmed by 0 bases and J by 1 base, leaving 7 bases between them. The CDR3 totals 15 residues. This chain's CDR3 is CASSDSAGSYNEQFF. DNA for the CDR3: TGTGCCAGCAGTGACTCGGCGGGGTCCTACAATGAGCAGTTCTTC.

A single count supports this clone. The V call is TRBV6-1, the J call TRBJ1-2; 7 positions agree with TRBD1. V shed 4 bases and J 1 base; nucleotides not matched to a gene: 9. In germline, CDR1 is MNHNS, CDR2 SASEGT. The CDR3 is 16 residues long. DNA for the CDR3: TGTGCCAGCAGTGGACCCCGGGACAGAATTAACTATGGCTACACCTTC. Protein: CASSGPRDRINYGYTF.

The CDR3 reads CASSKFGVSAEAFF. In nucleotides, the CDR3 is TGTGCCAGCAGCAAATTCGGTGTCAGCGCTGAAGCTTTCTTT. J is TRBJ1-1 and V is TRBV21-1. TRBV21-1 has pseudogene status. CDR3 length: 14 residues.

CDR3 amino acids: CSGTGTGSHTDTQYF. CDR3 nucleotide sequence: TGCAGCGGGACCGGAACAGGGAGCCACACAGATACGCAGTATTTT. This chain uses TRBV29-1 with TRBJ2-3; D is possibly TRBD1 (6 bases). V was cut by 7 bases and J by 2 bases, with 19 bases left in between. The CDR3 runs to 15 residues. CDR1 SQVTM and CDR2 ANQGSEA come from the germline V gene.

This clone rates as large. V gene TRBV13 combines with J gene TRBJ2-7; TRBD2 might be the D (6 bases). The CDR3 is 14 amino acids. Trimming cost V 1 base and J 0 bases, with 7 bases left between them. The V gene's germline CDR1 is PRHDT and CDR2 FYEKMQ (reference sequence). The CDR3 nucleotides are TGTGCCAGCAGCTTAGCGGGAGACTCCTACGAGCAGTACTTC. This sequence encodes CASSLAGDSYEQYF. The full variable domain, with the rest looked up from reference TRBV13 and TRBJ2-7, is AAGVIQSPRHLIKEKRETATLKCYPIPRHDTVYWYQQGPGQDPQFLISFYEKMQSDKGSIPDRFSAQQFSDYHSELNMSSLELGDSALYFCASSLAGDSYEQYFGPGTRLTVT.

There are a few counts of this clone. The rearrangement joins TRBV19 to TRBJ1-4, with no clear D. Germline assignment: CDR1 LNHDA and CDR2 SQIVND (reference sequence). Trimming stripped 5 bases from V and 0 bases from J, with 10 bases between. This CDR3 is 15 amino acids long. The CDR3 is CASSLNGATNEKLFF. The DNA for the CDR3 is TGTGCCAGTAGTCTTAACGGGGCAACTAATGAAAAACTGTTTTTT.

V and J are TRBV7-8 and TRBJ2-2; D is unresolved. Trimming stripped 1 base from V and 1 base from J, with 4 bases between. CDR3 length equals 14 residues. Germline V gives CDR1 SGHVS, CDR2 FQNEAQ. CDR3 residues: CASSLGGNTGELFF. Written as DNA, the CDR3 is TGTGCCAGCAGCTTAGGAGGGAACACCGGGGAGCTGTTTTTT.

The gene calls are TRBV7-9 and TRBJ1-6; D possibly corresponds to TRBD1 (6 bases). The germline V gene encodes CDR1 SEHNR and CDR2 FQNEAQ (reference sequence). This CDR3 spans 14 amino acids. The germline V and J ends were trimmed by 2 bases and 7 bases, with 9 bases remaining between them. The CDR3 loop is CASSLNRENSPLHF. The CDR3 coding sequence is TGTGCCAGCAGCTTAAACAGGGAGAATTCACCCCTCCACTTT.

CDR3 coding DNA: TGTGCCAGCAGTTGGGGGGACTTCGAGACCCAGTACTTC. It yields the protein CASSWGDFETQYF. The chain employs TRBV5-6 and TRBJ2-5; tentatively, D is TRBD2 (6 bases). The germline V and J ends were trimmed by 5 bases and 5 bases, with 13 bases remaining between them. The germline V gene has CDR1 SGHDT and CDR2 YYEEEE. This CDR3 contains 13 residues.

This chain links TRBV11-3 with TRBJ2-1; 9 positions agree with TRBD1. CDR1 SGHNT and CDR2 YENEEA come from the germline V gene. The CDR3 runs 15 residues. Trimming took 5 bases from V and 1 from J; bases not matched to a gene: 3. CDR3 in amino acids: CASSPDRGSYNEQFF. The CDR3 nucleotides are TGTGCCAGCAGCCCCGACAGGGGGTCCTACAATGAGCAGTTCTTC.

The chain has TRBV27 and TRBJ1-1; D unresolved. Trimming removed 4 bases at V and 2 bases at J, with 8 bases between. The CDR3 has 13 amino acids. CDR1 is MNHEY and CDR2 is SMNVEV in the germline V gene (reference sequence). The CDR3 sequence is CASSYSINTEAFF. The CDR3 DNA follows: TGTGCCAGCAGTTACTCCATAAACACTGAAGCTTTCTTT.

This chain connects TRBV10-3 to TRBJ2-1, with a tentative D call TRBD1 (6 bases). Germline V CDR1 and CDR2: ENHRY, SYGVKD. The CDR3 contains 12 residues. Trimming removed 10 bases at V and 5 bases at J, with 12 bases between. The CDR3 DNA is TGTGCCACCGAGACAGGAGACAATGAGCAGTTCTTC. Amino acid sequence: CATETGDNEQFF.

The chain is built from TRBV7-9 and TRBJ1-2, with a weak D call TRBD1 (5 bases). This CDR3 is built from 14 residues. Germline-derived CDR1 and CDR2 are SEHNR and FQNEAQ (reference sequence). The V gene lost 5 bases and the J gene lost 4 bases, with 14 bases spanning the gap. CDR3: CASSREGQIYGYTF. The CDR3 region has the DNA TGTGCCAGCAGCCGGGAGGGGCAGATCTATGGCTACACCTTC.

Turning to this clone: A far larger clone is one base from this, pointing to a likely read error. The V and J genes are TRBV4-3 and TRBJ2-2; perhaps TRBD1 as D (5 bases). V lost 6 bases to trimming and J lost 4 bases, with 15 bases between them. The CDR3 is 15 residues long. Germline loops: CDR1 LGHNA, CDR2 YSLEER. This CDR3 reads CASSPDRLSTGELFF. In DNA, the CDR3 is TGCGCCAGCAGTCCAGACAGACTCTCCACCGGGGAGCTGTTTTTT.

The V and J genes are TRBV2 and TRBJ1-2; D perhaps matches TRBD1 (6 bases). The germline gives CDR1 SNHLY, CDR2 FYNNEI. Between the trimmed V and J ends, which lost 3 bases and 4 bases, there was a span of 12 bases. This CDR3 contains 14 residues. This chain's CDR3 is CASSEGRGVYGYTF. The DNA for the CDR3 is TGTGCCAGCAGTGAGGGCAGGGGAGTCTATGGCTACACCTTC.

The chain employs TRBV5-6 and TRBJ2-5; 13 nucleotides line up with TRBD2. With V trimmed by 4 bases and J by 5 bases, 5 bases remained unmatched. The germline CDR1 and CDR2 sequences are SGHDT and YYEEEE. This CDR3 contains 15 residues. CDR3: CASSLRTSGSETQYF. CDR3 nucleotides: TGTGCCAGCAGCCTAAGGACTAGCGGGAGCGAGACCCAGTACTTC. Variable domain in full (rest from reference TRBV5-6 and TRBJ2-5): DAGVTQSPTHLIKTRGQQVTLRCSPKSGHDTVSWYQQALGQGPQFIFQYYEEEERQRGNFPDRFSGHQFPNYSSELNVNALLLGDSALYLCASSLRTSGSETQYFGPGTRLLVL.

The sample holds one count of this clone. The chain recombines TRBV6-1 with TRBJ2-3, with 14 bases lining up with TRBD2. The germline gives CDR1 MNHNS, CDR2 SASEGT. V trimming: 8 bases; J trimming: 4 bases; junction bases outside the gene matches: 2. The CDR3 is 14 residues long. CDR3 DNA sequence: TGTGCCAGCGGGACTAGCGGGAGTTCAGATACGCAGTATTTT. It encodes CASGTSGSSDTQYF.

The chain couples TRBV10-2 to TRBJ2-7; D call uncertain. The V gene lost 2 bases and the J gene lost 2 bases, with 10 bases spanning the gap. The CDR3 runs to 14 residues. CDR1 is WSHSY and CDR2 is SAAADI in the germline V gene. The DNA of the CDR3 is TGCGCCAGCAGTGAGGACACCTTTGCCTACGAGCAGTACTTC. Translation: CASSEDTFAYEQYF.

The chain joins TRBV27 to TRBJ2-7; tentative D call: TRBD2 (5 bases). The V end was cut by 3 bases, the J end by 6 bases, with 12 bases between. This CDR3 comprises 13 residues. Per the germline V gene, CDR1 is MNHEY and CDR2 is SMNVEV (reference sequence). CDR3 nucleotide sequence: TGTGCCAGCAGTTTTAGAGGAGGACTCGAGCAGTACTTC. It codes for CASSFRGGLEQYF.

This clone was picked up a small number of times. The chain couples TRBV27 to TRBJ2-5; the match to TRBD1 covers 8 bases. Per the germline V gene, CDR1 is MNHEY and CDR2 is SMNVEV (reference sequence). Trimming took 5 bases from V and 4 from J; bases not matched to a gene: 15. This CDR3 is built from 17 residues. Here the CDR3 reads CASSQEPRGRFGETQYF. Written as DNA, the CDR3 is TGTGCCAGCAGTCAAGAACCCAGGGGGCGTTTCGGAGAGACCCAGTACTTC.

The rearrangement joins TRBV19 to TRBJ2-1; D gene unclear. The length of the CDR3 is 11 residues. V lost 9 bases and J lost 4, with 7 bases in between. Germline V CDR1 and CDR2: LNHDA, SQIVND (reference sequence). The CDR3 sequence: CASKEYNEQFF. CDR3 DNA: TGTGCCAGCAAAGAGTACAATGAGCAGTTCTTC. Drawing the rest from reference TRBV19 and TRBJ2-1, the complete variable domain is DGGITQSPKYLFRKEGQNVTLSCEQNLNHDAMYWYRQDPGQGLRLIYYSQIVNDFQKGDIAEGYSVSREKKESFPLTVTSAQKNPTAFYLCASKEYNEQFFGPGTRLTVL.

By share, this clone counts as medium-sized. The chain uses TRBV29-1 and TRBJ2-2, with 9 bases matching TRBD2. CDR1 SQVTM and CDR2 ANQGSEA come from the germline V gene. The CDR3 sequence is 15 residues long. J gave up 2 bases and V 2 bases, and 3 bases lay outside the gene matches. The CDR3 DNA reads TGCAGCGTTGAACTAGCGGGGAAAAACACCGGGGAGCTGTTTTTT. Translation: CSVELAGKNTGELFF.

The chain employs TRBV28 and TRBJ2-7; 7 nucleotides agree with TRBD2. Trimming at V came to 6 bases and at J to 2 bases, leaving 7 bases not matched to a gene. This CDR3 is built from 14 residues. CDR1 is MDHEN and CDR2 is SYDVKM in the germline V gene. The CDR3 reads CASRRWGGAYEQYF. The CDR3 DNA reads TGTGCCAGCAGGAGGTGGGGGGGGGCCTACGAGCAGTACTTC.